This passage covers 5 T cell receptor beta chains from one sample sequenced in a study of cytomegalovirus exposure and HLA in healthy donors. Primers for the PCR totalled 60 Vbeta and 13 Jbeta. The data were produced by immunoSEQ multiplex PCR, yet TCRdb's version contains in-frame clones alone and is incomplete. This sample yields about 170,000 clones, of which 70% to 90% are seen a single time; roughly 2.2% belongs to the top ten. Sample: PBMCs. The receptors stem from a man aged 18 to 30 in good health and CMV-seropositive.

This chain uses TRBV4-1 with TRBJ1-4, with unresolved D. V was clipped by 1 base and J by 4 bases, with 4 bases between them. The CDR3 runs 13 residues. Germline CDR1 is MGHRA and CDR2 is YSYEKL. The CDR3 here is CASSQVRNEKLFF. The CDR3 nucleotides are TGCGCCAGCAGCCAAGTTCGTAATGAAAAACTGTTTTTT.

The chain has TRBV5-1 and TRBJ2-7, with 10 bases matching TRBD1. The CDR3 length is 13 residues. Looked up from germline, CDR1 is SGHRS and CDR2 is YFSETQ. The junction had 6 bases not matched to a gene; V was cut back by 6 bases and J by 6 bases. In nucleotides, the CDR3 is TGCGCCAGCAACACGGGACAGGGGACCGAGCAGTACTTC. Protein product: CASNTGQGTEQYF.

The CDR3 spells CSARDRTEAFF. In DNA, the CDR3 is TGCAGTGCGCGGGACCGCACTGAAGCTTTCTTT. The chain employs TRBV20-1 and TRBJ1-1; D might be TRBD1 (5 bases). Germline CDR1 and CDR2: DFQATT and SNEGSKA (reference sequence). The CDR3 consists of 11 residues. Trimming pared 6 bases from V and 4 bases from J, leaving 9 bases between.

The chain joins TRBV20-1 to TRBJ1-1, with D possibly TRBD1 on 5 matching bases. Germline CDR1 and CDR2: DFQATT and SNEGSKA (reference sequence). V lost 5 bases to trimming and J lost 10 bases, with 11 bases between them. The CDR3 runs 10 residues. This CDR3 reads CSAGHIRAFF. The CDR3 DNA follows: TGCAGTGCTGGACATATCCGAGCTTTCTTT.

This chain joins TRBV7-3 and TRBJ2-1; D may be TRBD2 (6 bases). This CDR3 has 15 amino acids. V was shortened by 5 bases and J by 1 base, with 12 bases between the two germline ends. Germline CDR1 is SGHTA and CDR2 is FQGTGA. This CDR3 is CASSGGGASYNEQFF. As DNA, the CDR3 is TGTGCCAGCAGCGGCGGCGGGGCGTCCTACAATGAGCAGTTCTTC.